This TCR beta chain originates from a study of blood T cell repertoires in COVID-19 (dated by TCRdb to 2020 to 2022). As for the study more broadly: Samples from collaborators originated in the United States, Italy and Spain and spanned both the acute and convalescent phases of COVID-19. The repertoires were made available in a free public database intended to serve as a resource for research on the immune response to SARS-CoV-2. Samples were obtained from the ongoing ImmuneRACE study (first 160 participants) and from some 1,300 subjects provided by 6 global collaborators. The material from the prospective study consisted of cDNA or gDNA derived from T cells, B-cell-depleted T cells, or PBMCs. A de-identified subject ID, COVID-19 status, age in years and sex were almost always included in the sample metadata. Where HLA class I and class II types were available, the types were taken from metadata supplied by the sample provider, not from assay-based typing. Deeply sampled blood TCRbeta repertoires from subjects exposed to, actively infected with, or recovered from COVID-19 were included in the dataset.

The paper as a whole reports these results and caveats: The amount of clinical and demographic metadata varied by source and participant and was provided uncurated.

Each collaborating institution followed its own protocols to collect whole blood in K2EDTA tubes. For TCRbeta analysis, collaborators shipped samples as frozen whole blood, isolated PBMCs, or DNA extracted from either of those sample types. Notes on this clone: Its target antigen remains unknown. Per-base quality was not reported, and no clone a single base away is much larger than it.

TCRbeta CDR3 regions were amplified from genomic DNA by means of the immunoSEQ Assay, a bias-controlled multiplex PCR. Concerning the study's data processing: The number of nucleated cells in each sample was estimated from the amplification of reference gene primers within the assay. Sequence reads were collapsed and filtered to measure the absolute abundance of every unique TCRbeta CDR3 rearrangement. For each sample, productive Simpson clonality was calculated as the square root of Simpson's diversity index across productive rearrangements. In TCRdb, the immuneACCESS table is reduced to in-frame sequences with V and J assigned. These tables do not hold every clone; where another copy was compared, an unresolved V gene accounts for under half, and the others remain unexplained. That table furnishes V, J and clone size, whereas the DNA furnished D and trimming. Within this sample are 100,000 to 150,000 clones, with 80% to 90% of them counted one time only. Together, the top ten hold roughly 18% of the sample.

The V and J ends are trimmed by 4 bases and 6 bases, leaving 11 bases between them. Its CDR3 holds 13 amino acids, cysteine through phenylalanine. Only the CDR3 portion is preserved as DNA: 39 bases, with reading frame beginning at the first base. Sequences SNHLY (CDR1) and FYNNEI (CDR2) are obtained from the germline V gene. The sequence links TRBV2 to TRBJ2-3; the D region possibly corresponds to TRBD2 (6 bases align). This clonotype originated in a man aged 45 to 65 with active or convalescent COVID-19. Sample: peripheral blood. At the DNA level, the sequence is TGTGCCAGCAGTGCGGCAGGGAGGGATACGCAGTATTTT. Its coded protein is CASSAAGRDTQYF. Reference TRBV2 and TRBJ2-3 genes cover what lies past the CDR3, so the full variable domain is EPEVTQTPSHQVTQMGQEVILRCVPISNHLYFYWYRQILGQKVEFLVSFYNNEISEKSEIFDDQFSVERPDGSNFTLKIRSTKLEDSAMYFCASSAAGRDTQYFGPGTRLTVL.